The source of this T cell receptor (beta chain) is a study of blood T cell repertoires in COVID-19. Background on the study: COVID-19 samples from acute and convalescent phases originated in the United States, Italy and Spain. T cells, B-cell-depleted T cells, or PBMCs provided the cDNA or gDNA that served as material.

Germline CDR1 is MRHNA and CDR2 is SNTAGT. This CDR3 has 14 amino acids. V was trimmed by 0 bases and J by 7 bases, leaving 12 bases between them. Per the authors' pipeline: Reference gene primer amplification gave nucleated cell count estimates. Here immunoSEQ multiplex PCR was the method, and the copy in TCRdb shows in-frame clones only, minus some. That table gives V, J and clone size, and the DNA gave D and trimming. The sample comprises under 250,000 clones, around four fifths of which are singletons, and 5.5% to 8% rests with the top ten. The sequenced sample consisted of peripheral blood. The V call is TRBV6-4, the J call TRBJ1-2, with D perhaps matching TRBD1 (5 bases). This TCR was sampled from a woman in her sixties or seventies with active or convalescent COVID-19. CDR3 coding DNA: TGTGCCAGCAGTGACTCGGGGCCCCTTTCTGGCTACACCTTC. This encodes CASSDSGPLSGYTF.